This T cell receptor beta chain was observed in a study of T-cell reconstitution after alpha-beta-depleted transplantation in children. Preparation of the TCRbeta library was carried out with unique molecular identifiers. From the PCR reads, TCRdb called clonotypes with MiXCR, one entry per CDR3 protein. The table lists around 420,000 distinct CDR3 sequences, roughly 17% of them singletons. Trimming shortened V by 0 bases and J by 2 bases, and 11 bases separated the two germline ends. Germline V gene data show CDR1 as SGDLS and CDR2 as YYNGEE. CDR3 length: 15 residues. Whole-study results and caveats: There were some patients whose high TCRbeta diversity at day 60 came from surviving recipient T cells and thymic progenitors. Alpha-beta T cells about two months after transplant reportedly derived from several hundred expanded graft clones. A year post-transplant, T-cell counts and diversity derived mostly from newly produced T cells.

A remark on this clonotype: Antigen: not known.

The clonotype originates from a boy younger than two who had a stem cell transplant for Wiskott-Aldrich syndrome, so the T cells may come from the graft donor. The chain links TRBV9 to TRBJ2-5; no clear D gene. Sequenced material: PBMCs, mostly from graft donor cells, taken 360 days after TCRalphabeta/CD19-depleted stem cell transplant. The CDR3 spells CASSVAAGLQETQYF. CDR3 in DNA: TGTGCCAGCAGCGTAGCTGCTGGGTTGCAAGAGACCCAGTACTTC.